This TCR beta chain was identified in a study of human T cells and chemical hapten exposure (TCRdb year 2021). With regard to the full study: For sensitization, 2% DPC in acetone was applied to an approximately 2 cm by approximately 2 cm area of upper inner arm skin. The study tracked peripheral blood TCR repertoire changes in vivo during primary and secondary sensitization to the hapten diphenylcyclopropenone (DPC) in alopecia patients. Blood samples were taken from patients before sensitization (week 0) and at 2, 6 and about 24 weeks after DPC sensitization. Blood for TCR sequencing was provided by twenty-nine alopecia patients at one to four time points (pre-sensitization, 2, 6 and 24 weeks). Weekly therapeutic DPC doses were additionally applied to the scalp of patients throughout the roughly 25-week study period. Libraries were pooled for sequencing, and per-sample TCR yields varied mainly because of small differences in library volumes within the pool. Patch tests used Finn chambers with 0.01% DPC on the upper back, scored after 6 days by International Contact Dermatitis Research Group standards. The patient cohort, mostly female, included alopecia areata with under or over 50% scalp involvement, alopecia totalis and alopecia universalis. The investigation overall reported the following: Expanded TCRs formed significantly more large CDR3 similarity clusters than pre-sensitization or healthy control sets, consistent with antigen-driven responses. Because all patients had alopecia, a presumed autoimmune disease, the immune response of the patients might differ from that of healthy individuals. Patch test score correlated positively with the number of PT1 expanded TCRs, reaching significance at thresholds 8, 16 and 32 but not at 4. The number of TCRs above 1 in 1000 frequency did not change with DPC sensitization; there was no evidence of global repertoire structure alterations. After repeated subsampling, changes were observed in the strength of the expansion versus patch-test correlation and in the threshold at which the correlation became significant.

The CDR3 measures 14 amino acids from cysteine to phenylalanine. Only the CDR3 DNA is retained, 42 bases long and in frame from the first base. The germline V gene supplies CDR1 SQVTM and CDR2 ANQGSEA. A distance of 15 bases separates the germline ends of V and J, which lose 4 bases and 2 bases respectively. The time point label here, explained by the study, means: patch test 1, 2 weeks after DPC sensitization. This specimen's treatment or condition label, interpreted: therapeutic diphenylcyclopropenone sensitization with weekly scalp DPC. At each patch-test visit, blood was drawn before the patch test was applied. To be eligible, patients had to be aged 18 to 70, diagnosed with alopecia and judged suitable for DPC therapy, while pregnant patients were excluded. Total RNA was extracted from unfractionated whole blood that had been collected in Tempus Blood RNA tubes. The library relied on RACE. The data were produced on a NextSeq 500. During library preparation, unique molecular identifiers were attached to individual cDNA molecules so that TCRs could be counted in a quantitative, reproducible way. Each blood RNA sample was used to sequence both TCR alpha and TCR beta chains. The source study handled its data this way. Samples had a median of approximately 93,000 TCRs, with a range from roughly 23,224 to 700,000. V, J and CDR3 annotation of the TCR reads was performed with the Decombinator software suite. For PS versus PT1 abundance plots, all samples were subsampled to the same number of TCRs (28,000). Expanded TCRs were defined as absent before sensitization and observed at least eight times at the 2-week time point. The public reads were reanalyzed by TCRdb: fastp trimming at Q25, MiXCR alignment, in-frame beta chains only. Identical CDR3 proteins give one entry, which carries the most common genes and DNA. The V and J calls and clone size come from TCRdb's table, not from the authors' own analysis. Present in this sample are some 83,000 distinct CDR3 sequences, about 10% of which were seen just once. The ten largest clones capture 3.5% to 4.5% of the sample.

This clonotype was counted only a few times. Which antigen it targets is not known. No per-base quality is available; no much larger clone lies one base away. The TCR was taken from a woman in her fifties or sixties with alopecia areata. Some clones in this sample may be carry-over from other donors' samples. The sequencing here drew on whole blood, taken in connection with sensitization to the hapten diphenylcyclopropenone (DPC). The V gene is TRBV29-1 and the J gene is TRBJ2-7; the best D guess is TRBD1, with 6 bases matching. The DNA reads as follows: TGCAGCGTTGTTTCTGCAGGGGATCCCTACGAGCAGTACTTC. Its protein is CSVVSAGDPYEQYF.